This TCR beta chain was observed in a study of cytomegalovirus exposure and HLA in healthy donors. The CDR3 length is 13 residues. In germline, CDR1 is MNHEY, CDR2 SVGAGI. V shed 5 bases, J shed 4 bases, and the junction held 3 bases outside the gene matches. This PCR relied on a set of 60 Vbeta primers and 13 Jbeta primers. Using immunoSEQ multiplex PCR, the repertoire was profiled, and TCRdb retains in-frame clones only, with some absent. Its table lists tens of thousands of clones. The chain uses TRBV6-5 and TRBJ2-7, with 9 bases lining up with TRBD2. The receptor was isolated from a woman between 35 and 50 years old in good health and CMV-seropositive. The sequenced sample consisted of PBMCs. The CDR3: CASSEREAYEQYF. The CDR3 coding sequence is TGTGCCAGCAGTGAGCGGGAGGCATACGAGCAGTACTTC.